The sequence of this TCR beta chain was determined in a study of cytomegalovirus exposure and HLA in healthy donors. General study points: It was reported that TCR beta sequences correctly inferred the HLA-A and HLA-B alleles for most subjects.

PCR involved 60 Vbeta and 13 Jbeta primers. This table comes from immunoSEQ multiplex PCR, and its TCRdb copy is limited to in-frame clones, with some not included. The sample lists about 140,000 clones; about 75% were seen once. Germline CDR1 reads SGHKS; CDR2 reads YYEKEE (reference sequence). CDR3 length equals 15 residues. With V trimmed by 0 bases and J by 3 bases, 2 bases remained unmatched. Details on this clone: What it binds is not known.

V gene TRBV5-5 combines with J gene TRBJ1-2, with 10 bases that match TRBD1. The sample was PBMCs. The sequence was collected from a young woman in good health and CMV-seronegative. CDR3 sequence reads: CASSLGQGADYGYTF. The CDR3 nucleotides read TGTGCCAGCAGCTTGGGACAGGGGGCTGACTATGGCTACACCTTC.